This T cell receptor (beta chain) was profiled in a study of T-cell memory formation after mild COVID-19. At the level of the study: Largely, the TCR clusters proved donor specific.

Remarks on this clonotype: Its target is not known.

Notes on the study in general: For contracting clones, CD4+ ones sat mainly in CM and EM, CD8+ in EMRA. Pre-infection memory carried some responding clones, suggesting that cross-reactive memory joined. Day 15 to 85 contractors were CD4/CD8 balanced; later expanders leaned CD4+.

TCRdb fed the 5' RACE reads into MiXCR, producing one record per CDR3 protein. This sample has roughly 350,000 distinct CDR3 sequences; roughly 21% occur once, and the top ten carry approximately 12%. There are 16 residues in the CDR3. Germline CDR1 LGHNA, CDR2 YSLEER. The V and J ends lost 6 bases and 2 bases, in that order; junction bases with no gene match: 12. The origin of this receptor is an adult woman who had mild COVID-19 (a few samples of this study predate the infection). Cell type and time point are not known. Sequences were obtained from PBMCs or a T cell subset sorted from them (not recorded which). This chain uses TRBV4-3 with TRBJ2-7, with 8 positions matching TRBD2. For the CDR3, the DNA is TGCGCCAGCAGTCCCATGGACGGGAGGGCCGCCTACGAGCAGTACTTC. This gives the protein CASSPMDGRAAYEQYF.